The rows below give T cell receptor beta chains drawn from one sample of a study of shared clonotypes between healthy human individuals. Here immunoSEQ multiplex PCR was the method, and the copy in TCRdb shows in-frame clones only, minus some. The sample holds around 510,000 clones, around three quarters seen once. Sequences were obtained from PBMCs. Every receptor here comes from a woman in her 40s in good health. Some clones in this sample may be carry-over from other donors' samples. The CDR3 runs from the conserved cysteine through the conserved F or W. Each record gives: V gene, clone size, J gene, D gene, CDR3 protein, CDR3 DNA. The D gene is left open where the match is weak. The listing skips clone size in some rows; elsewhere it reads once, few, many or a size class.

TRBV27,NA,TRBJ2-3,TRBD1,CASSSTQGSGTDTQYF,TGTGCCAGCAGTTCAACACAGGGGAGCGGCACAGATACGCAGTATTTT
TRBV28,NA,TRBJ2-1,TRBD2,CASSFVLAGVYNEQFF,TGTGCCAGCAGTTTTGTTCTAGCGGGAGTATACAATGAGCAGTTCTTC
TRBV25-1,NA,TRBJ2-7,NA,CASSASHEQYF,TGTGCCAGCAGTGCATCCCACGAGCAGTACTTC
TRBV11-2,NA,TRBJ1-2,TRBD1,CASSSERTGNYGYTF,TGTGCCAGCAGCTCGGAAAGGACAGGGAACTATGGCTACACCTTC
TRBV19,NA,TRBJ2-7,NA,CATSQGPYEQYF,TGTGCCACCTCCCAGGGCCCCTACGAGCAGTACTTC
TRBV7-8,NA,TRBJ2-1,TRBD2,CASSSRLAGGLNEQFF,TGTGCCAGCAGCTCCCGACTAGCGGGAGGGCTGAATGAGCAGTTCTTC
TRBV9,NA,TRBJ1-1,NA,CASSVGAGQVDTEAFF,TGTGCCAGCAGCGTAGGGGCAGGGCAGGTGGACACTGAAGCTTTCTTT
TRBV7-3,few,TRBJ2-1,NA,CASSRWETTSIYEQFF,TGTGCCAGCAGCCGTTGGGAGACTACCTCTATATATGAGCAGTTCTTC
TRBV4-1,NA,TRBJ2-2,TRBD2,CASSQGSGSSGTGELFF,TGCGCCAGCAGCCAGGGTAGCGGGAGCTCCGGGACCGGGGAGCTGTTTTTT
TRBV10-3,few,TRBJ2-1,TRBD2,CAISESSGFNEQFF,TGTGCCATCAGTGAATCTAGCGGGTTCAATGAGCAGTTCTTC
TRBV27,NA,TRBJ1-4,NA,CASSSRDRGEKLFF,TGTGCCAGCAGTTCTAGGGACCGGGGGGAAAAACTGTTTTTT
TRBV4-2,NA,TRBJ1-1,NA,CASSQGVTRVNTEAFF,TGTGCCAGCAGCCAAGGGGTCACCAGAGTGAACACTGAAGCTTTCTTT
TRBV28,NA,TRBJ2-3,NA,CASSPLPDTQYF,TGTGCCAGCAGCCCTCTCCCAGATACGCAGTATTTT
TRBV28,NA,TRBJ2-7,NA,CASRGGGAKEYEQYF,TGTGCCAGCAGGGGAGGGGGGGCCAAAGAATACGAGCAGTACTTC
TRBV19,NA,TRBJ1-5,NA,CASSTLSRGAIQPQHF,TGTGCCTCAAGTACTCTCAGCAGGGGCGCAATTCAGCCCCAGCATTTT
TRBV7-3,few,TRBJ2-2,NA,CASSSRGGGELFF,TGTGCCAGCAGCAGCAGAGGAGGCGGGGAGCTGTTTTTT
TRBV7-2,NA,TRBJ1-4,NA,CASSLWQTEKLFF,TGTGCCAGCAGCTTATGGCAGACTGAAAAACTGTTTTTT
TRBV28,NA,TRBJ1-4,NA,CASSPDRFGEKLFF,TGTGCCAGCAGTCCGGACCGCTTTGGTGAAAAACTGTTTTTT
TRBV18,NA,TRBJ2-7,TRBD2,CASSPPSGSSYEQYF,TGTGCCAGCTCACCGCCTAGCGGTTCCTCCTACGAGCAGTACTTC
TRBV28,NA,TRBJ2-3,TRBD2,CASSLSLLAGGTQYF,TGTGCCAGCAGCCTATCACTACTAGCGGGAGGCACGCAGTATTTT
TRBV6-6,NA,TRBJ2-1,TRBD2,CASSQPGLAGGEQFF,TGTGCCAGCAGCCAACCGGGACTAGCGGGAGGTGAGCAGTTCTTC
TRBV28,NA,TRBJ2-7,TRBD1,CASTPQDRDFAYEQYF,TGTGCCAGCACCCCCCAGGACAGGGACTTCGCCTACGAGCAGTACTTC
TRBV7-3,NA,TRBJ2-1,NA,CASSLETYNEQFF,TGTGCCAGCAGCTTGGAGACCTACAATGAGCAGTTCTTC
TRBV4-2,NA,TRBJ2-2,NA,CASSQAPDYLNTGELFF,TGTGCCAGCAGCCAAGCCCCGGACTACCTGAACACCGGGGAGCTGTTTTTT
TRBV27,many,TRBJ1-4,NA,CASSSGLGEKLFF,TGTGCCAGCAGTTCCGGGCTGGGTGAAAAACTGTTTTTT
TRBV28,NA,TRBJ2-1,NA,CASRTDRFDNEQFF,TGTGCCAGCAGAACAGACAGGTTTGACAATGAGCAGTTCTTC
TRBV6-5,NA,TRBJ1-4,TRBD1,CASGDRTNEKLFF,TGTGCCAGCGGGGACAGAACTAATGAAAAACTGTTTTTT
TRBV6-6,many,TRBJ2-1,TRBD1,CASSYWGQTNEQFF,TGTGCCAGCAGTTACTGGGGACAGACCAATGAGCAGTTCTTC
TRBV4-1,NA,TRBJ1-2,NA,CASSQQAGLGYGYTF,TGCGCCAGCAGCCAACAAGCAGGGTTAGGGTATGGCTACACCTTC